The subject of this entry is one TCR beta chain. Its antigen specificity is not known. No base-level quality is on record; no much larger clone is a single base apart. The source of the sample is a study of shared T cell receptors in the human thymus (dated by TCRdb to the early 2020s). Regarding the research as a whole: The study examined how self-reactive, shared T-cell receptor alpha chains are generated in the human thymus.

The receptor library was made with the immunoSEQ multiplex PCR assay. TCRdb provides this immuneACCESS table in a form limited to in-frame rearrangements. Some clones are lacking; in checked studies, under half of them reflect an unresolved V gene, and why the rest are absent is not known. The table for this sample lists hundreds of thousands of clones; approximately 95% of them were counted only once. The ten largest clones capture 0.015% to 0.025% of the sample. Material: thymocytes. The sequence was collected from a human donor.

The bases read TGTGCCACCGAAGCCGGGACAGGATACAATGAGCAGTTCTTC. It translates to CATEAGTGYNEQFF. The chain employs TRBV15 and TRBJ2-1; 8 bases in the junction line up with TRBD1. The CDR3 numbers 14 residues from cysteine through phenylalanine. Only the CDR3 DNA stays, 42 bases, in frame from base 1. The CDR1 and CDR2 encoded by the germline V gene (reference sequence) are LNHNV and YYDKDF. The germline V and J ends show losses of 8 bases and 4 bases respectively, and no gene match explains 7 bases of the junction.